The source of this T cell receptor (beta chain) is a study of radiation and T cells in renal cell carcinoma. For the study at large: Nephrectomy followed 15 Gy stereotactic body radiation by 4 weeks. Notes on the study in general: From baseline, blood top tumor clonotypes peaked at 2 weeks post-radiation. Pretreatment tumor biopsies were lacking, so baseline clonotypes are unknown.

Here immunoSEQ multiplex PCR was the method, and the copy in TCRdb shows in-frame clones only, minus some. Here the sample spans 120,000 or so clones, approximately 85% being singletons. The sample's time point: blood 2 weeks post-SBRT. Treatment in this sample: 15 Gy SBRT to primary tumor, nephrectomy 4 weeks later. This renal cell carcinoma was of the clear cell type. CDR1 SEHNR and CDR2 FQNEAQ come from the germline V gene (reference sequence). Trimming took 4 bases from V and 1 from J; bases not matched to a gene: 8. The CDR3 runs to 16 residues. As for this clone: Antigen unknown.

Source: blood, taken from a patient whose treatment included radiotherapy and nephrectomy. The sequence was collected from a man in his forties or fifties with renal cell carcinoma. J is TRBJ2-3 and V is TRBV7-9; TRBD1 aligns across 7 bases. The CDR3 loop is CASSSGYGTGTDTQYF. CDR3 in DNA: TGTGCCAGCAGCTCCGGATACGGGACAGGCACAGATACGCAGTATTTT.